This passage covers 23 T cell receptor beta chains from one sample sequenced in a study of cytomegalovirus exposure and HLA in healthy donors. PCR involved 60 Vbeta and 13 Jbeta primers. Profiling relied on immunoSEQ multiplex PCR, and the TCRdb table lists in-frame clones only, not all of them. The sample consists of 100,000 or so clones, 80% to 85% of them appearing once. Sequencing used PBMCs. The receptors originated from a man aged 25 to 40 in good health and CMV-seropositive.

The chain joins TRBV30 to TRBJ1-5; TRBD1 matches 9 bases. Germline V gene sequence: CDR1 GTSNPN, CDR2 SVGIG (reference sequence). The CDR3 loop spans 14 amino acids. J gave up 3 bases and V 3 bases, and 3 bases lay outside the gene matches. The CDR3 reads CAWSGDRANQPQHF. The DNA of the CDR3 is TGTGCCTGGAGCGGGGACAGGGCCAATCAGCCCCAGCATTTT.

This clone was counted only a few times. The genes are TRBV10-1 and TRBJ1-2; TRBD1 matches at 7 bases. This CDR3 spans 15 amino acids. Germline V gene lookup returns CDR1 WNHNN and CDR2 SYGVQD (reference sequence). The V and J ends lost 1 base and 1 base, in that order; junction bases with no gene match: 3. The CDR3 spells CASSEYRGGNYGYTF. DNA for the CDR3: TGCGCCAGCAGTGAGTACAGGGGAGGTAACTATGGCTACACCTTC.

There are a few counts of this clone. The CDR3 DNA reads as TGTGCCAGCAGCTACGACAGGGCGAATCAACGTCTGTTTTTT. Its protein product is CASSYDRANQRLFF. This chain links TRBV11-1 with TRBJ1-4, with TRBD1 matching 7 bases. Germline CDR1 is SGHAT and CDR2 is FQDESV (reference sequence). With 4 bases clipped from V and 14 bases from J, the junction kept 13 bases outside the gene matches. This CDR3 contains 14 residues.

The chain links TRBV5-1 to TRBJ2-5; perhaps TRBD1 as D (6 bases). The length of the CDR3 is 13 residues. V lost 4 bases, J lost 0 bases, and 7 bases lay in between. Looked up from germline, CDR1 is SGHRS and CDR2 is YFSETQ. CDR3 DNA: TGCGCCAGCAGCCGGGACAACCAAGAGACCCAGTACTTC. It is translated as CASSRDNQETQYF.

V is TRBV7-2 and J is TRBJ2-7; TRBD2 aligns across 11 bases. CDR3 length equals 15 residues. Germline V gene lookup returns CDR1 SGHTA and CDR2 FQGNSA. The trim removed 3 bases at V and 4 bases at J, leaving 5 bases unmatched. This chain's CDR3 is CASSFSTSGVYEQYF. In DNA form, the CDR3 reads TGTGCCAGCAGCTTTTCGACTAGCGGGGTATACGAGCAGTACTTC.

This clone was seen a few times. In DNA, the CDR3 is TGCGCCAGCAGCCGAGGGGGGACAGCCAGCTCTGGGGCCAACGTCCTGACTTTC. It encodes CASSRGGTASSGANVLTF. The chain couples TRBV5-1 to TRBJ2-6; TRBD1 is a possible D gene (7 bases). Germline assignment: CDR1 SGHRS and CDR2 YFSETQ. The CDR3 covers 18 residues. Trimming removed 4 bases from V and 0 bases from J, with 17 bases in between.

The gene calls are TRBV7-9 and TRBJ2-7, with D hard to call. Deletions cut 1 base from V and 7 bases from J, with 11 bases between. Germline loops: CDR1 SEHNR, CDR2 FQNEAQ (reference sequence). This CDR3 contains 13 residues. This CDR3 is CASSLVGRKEQYF. CDR3 in DNA: TGTGCCAGCAGCTTAGTGGGCAGGAAGGAGCAGTACTTC.

The gene calls are TRBV30 and TRBJ1-5; possible D gene TRBD1, 5 bases. Germline-derived CDR1 and CDR2 are GTSNPN and SVGIG (reference sequence). CDR3 length: 12 residues. Trimming took 5 bases from V and 3 from J, leaving 8 bases between them. This CDR3 reads CAWGGDNQPQHF. The DNA for the CDR3 is TGTGCCTGGGGGGGGGACAATCAGCCCCAGCATTTT.

This clone was counted a single time. Within the sample, other DNA sequences also encode this same CDR3. V and J are TRBV7-9 and TRBJ2-5; the D is unclear. Germline CDR1 and CDR2: SEHNR and FQNEAQ (reference sequence). The CDR3 is 15 amino acids. Between the trimmed V and J ends, which lost 4 bases and 7 bases, there was a span of 19 bases. This CDR3 reads CASSWNSASTGTQYF. The CDR3 nucleotides read TGTGCCAGCAGCTGGAATTCAGCATCAACGGGGACCCAGTACTTC. Filled out from reference TRBV7-9 and TRBJ2-5, the complete variable domain reads DTGVSQNPRHKITKRGQNVTFRCDPISEHNRLYWYRQTLGQGPEFLTYFQNEAQLEKSRLLSDRFSAERPKGSFSTLEIQRTEQGDSAMYLCASSWNSASTGTQYFGPGTRLLVL.

This clone was seen a few times. This chain uses TRBV29-1 with TRBJ2-2, with TRBD2 as a possible D gene (5 bases). This CDR3 region has 14 residues. Germline CDR1 reads SQVTM; CDR2 reads ANQGSEA. The ends were cut back, 8 bases at V and 6 bases at J, with 19 bases in the middle. CDR3 sequence: CSSRTGSNAGELFF. In DNA form, the CDR3 reads TGCAGCTCCCGGACGGGGTCCAACGCCGGGGAGCTGTTTTTT.

This chain links TRBV7-9 with TRBJ1-1; 9 bases fit TRBD1. The V and J ends lost 8 bases and 1 base, in that order; junction bases with no gene match: 8. The CDR3 totals 15 residues. The V gene's germline CDR1 is SEHNR and CDR2 FQNEAQ (reference sequence). Here the CDR3 DNA reads TGTGCCAGCCGCCACCGGGGACAGGGGAACACTGAAGCTTTCTTT. It is translated as CASRHRGQGNTEAFF. Combining the CDR3 with reference TRBV7-9 and TRBJ1-1 gives the whole variable domain DTGVSQNPRHKITKRGQNVTFRCDPISEHNRLYWYRQTLGQGPEFLTYFQNEAQLEKSRLLSDRFSAERPKGSFSTLEIQRTEQGDSAMYLCASRHRGQGNTEAFFGQGTRLTVV.

This clone occurred a few times. V and J are TRBV5-6 and TRBJ2-2; 8 bases are a match to TRBD1. Looked up from germline, CDR1 is SGHDT and CDR2 is YYEEEE. The CDR3 is made up of 17 amino acids. The ends lost 4 bases at V and 2 bases at J; junction bases unmatched: 10. CDR3 sequence: CASSAPQGAVNTGELFF. The CDR3 bases are TGTGCCAGCAGCGCCCCGCAGGGGGCAGTAAACACCGGGGAGCTGTTTTTT.

This clone was detected only once. The chain combines TRBV29-1 with TRBJ2-5; TRBD2 might be the D (7 bases). The CDR3 length is 14 residues. CDR1 and CDR2 from the germline V gene are SQVTM and ANQGSEA. V lost 6 bases, J lost 0 bases, and 14 bases lay in between. In DNA form, the CDR3 reads TGCAGCGTCGCCAGGGGAGGGGACCAAGAGACCCAGTACTTC. It is translated as CSVARGGDQETQYF.

The chain joins TRBV18 to TRBJ2-3; perhaps TRBD2 as D (6 bases). Germline values: CDR1 KGHSH, CDR2 LQKENI. V was pared by 6 bases and J by 1 base, with 11 bases between. This CDR3 comprises 14 residues. The CDR3 bases are TGTGCCAGCTCCCCCACGGGGGGCACAGATACGCAGTATTTT. This gives the protein CASSPTGGTDTQYF.

This clone is a singleton in its sample. This chain links TRBV6-5 with TRBJ2-2; possibly TRBD2 for D (5 bases). In germline, CDR1 is MNHEY, CDR2 SVGAGI. V shed 6 bases and J shed 7 bases, with 12 bases lying between them. This CDR3 is built from 13 residues. The CDR3 spells CASRTPAGGELFF. CDR3 sequence (DNA): TGTGCCAGCAGGACTCCCGCGGGCGGGGAGCTGTTTTTT.

In its sample, this clone was seen once. The chain carries TRBV15 and TRBJ1-2, with D unclear. The V end was cut by 0 bases, the J end by 4 bases, with 15 bases between. Germline-derived CDR1 and CDR2 are LNHNV and YYDKDF (reference sequence). The CDR3 contains 16 residues. The CDR3 nucleotides are TGTGCCACCAGCAGAGATAGAGCAGGTCCGACCTATGGCTACACCTTC. This translates into CATSRDRAGPTYGYTF. The full variable domain, rest sourced from reference TRBV15 and TRBJ1-2, is DAMVIQNPRYQVTQFGKPVTLSCSQTLNHNVMYWYQQKSSQAPKLLFHYYDKDFNNEADTPDNFQSRRPNTSFCFLDIRSPGLGDTAMYLCATSRDRAGPTYGYTFGSGTRLTVV.

The chain combines TRBV5-6 with TRBJ2-2, with 10 bases fitting TRBD2. This CDR3 region has 15 residues. V gave up 4 bases and J gave up 4 bases; unmatched junction bases: 4. Germline CDR1 SGHDT, CDR2 YYEEEE. The CDR3 DNA is TGTGCCAGCAGCCCTAGGACTAGCGGCACCGGGGAGCTGTTTTTT. Protein product: CASSPRTSGTGELFF.

The chain carries TRBV5-4 and TRBJ2-5, with 9 nucleotides matching TRBD1. J gave up 4 bases and V 0 bases, and 7 bases lay outside the gene matches. The CDR3 covers 16 residues. Germline V gives CDR1 SGHNT, CDR2 YYREEE (reference sequence). The CDR3 reads CASSLGGTGLGETQYF. The CDR3 DNA sequence: TGTGCCAGCAGCTTGGGAGGGACAGGGCTAGGAGAGACCCAGTACTTC.

J is TRBJ1-2 and V is TRBV6-5; no definite D call. Germline CDR1 is MNHEY and CDR2 is SVGAGI. The CDR3 consists of 14 residues. Trimming left V 6 bases short and J 5 bases short, with 16 bases between. Written as DNA, the CDR3 is TGTGCCAGCAGCCGCGTATCAGGAGGGTATGGCTACACCTTC. This encodes CASSRVSGGYGYTF.

The genes are TRBV5-4 and TRBJ2-1, with 13 bases that match TRBD2. With 4 bases clipped from V and 6 bases from J, the junction kept 4 bases outside the gene matches. This CDR3 is built from 15 residues. The V gene's germline CDR1 is SGHNT and CDR2 YYREEE (reference sequence). The CDR3 sequence is CASSKTSGGFNEQFF. The DNA for the CDR3 is TGTGCCAGCAGCAAGACTAGCGGGGGGTTCAATGAGCAGTTCTTC.

V usage is TRBV4-3 and J usage is TRBJ1-3; D not certain. Trimming pared 0 bases from V and 0 bases from J, leaving 9 bases between. CDR3 length equals 16 residues. Per germline, CDR1 LGHNA and CDR2 YSLEER. Here the CDR3 DNA reads TGCGCCAGCAGCCAAGATCCCCCAGGCTCTGGAAACACCATATATTTT. Protein product: CASSQDPPGSGNTIYF.

The chain is built from TRBV15 and TRBJ2-1; a weak D match, TRBD2 (6 bases). V gave up 3 bases and J gave up 0 bases, with 9 bases separating them. The CDR3 length is 15 residues. Germline CDR1 LNHNV, CDR2 YYDKDF (reference sequence). Here the CDR3 reads CATSSTSYSYNEQFF. The CDR3 DNA reads TGTGCCACCAGCAGCACTAGCTACTCCTACAATGAGCAGTTCTTC.

The V gene is TRBV9, the J gene TRBJ2-7; D not certain. Trimming took off 0 bases at V and 1 base at J, with 11 bases between the two ends. CDR1 is SGDLS and CDR2 is YYNGEE in the germline V gene. The CDR3 contains 15 residues. The CDR3 loop is CASSVGGIGSYEQYF. CDR3 DNA sequence: TGTGCCAGCAGCGTAGGAGGAATAGGATCCTACGAGCAGTACTTC. The full variable domain, completed using reference TRBV9 and TRBJ2-7, is DSGVTQTPKHLITATGQRVTLRCSPRSGDLSVYWYQQSLDQGLQFLIQYYNGEERAKGNILERFSAQQFPDLHSELNLSSLELGDSALYFCASSVGGIGSYEQYFGPGTRLTVT.